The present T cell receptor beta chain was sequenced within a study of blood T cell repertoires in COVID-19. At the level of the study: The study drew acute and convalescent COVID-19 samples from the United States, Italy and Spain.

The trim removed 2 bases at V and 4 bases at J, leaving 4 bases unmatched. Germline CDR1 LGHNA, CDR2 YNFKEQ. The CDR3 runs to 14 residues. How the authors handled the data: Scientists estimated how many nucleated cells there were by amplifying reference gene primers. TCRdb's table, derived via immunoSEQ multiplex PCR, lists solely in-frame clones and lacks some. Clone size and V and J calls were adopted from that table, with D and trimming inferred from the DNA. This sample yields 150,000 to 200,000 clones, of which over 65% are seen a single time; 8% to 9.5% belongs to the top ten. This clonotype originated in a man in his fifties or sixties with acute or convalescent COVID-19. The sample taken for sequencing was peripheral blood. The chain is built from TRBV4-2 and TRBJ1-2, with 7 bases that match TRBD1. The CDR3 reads CASSQLRDSYGYTF. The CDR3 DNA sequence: TGTGCCAGCAGCCAACTCCGGGACAGCTATGGCTACACCTTC.